Each of the 15 T cell receptor beta chains below was sequenced from the same sample in a study of cytomegalovirus exposure and HLA in healthy donors. Some clones are missing from TCRdb's copy, which holds only in-frame ones; the method was immunoSEQ multiplex PCR. The sample consists of about 360,000 clones, 86% of them appearing once. Sample: PBMCs. The receptors here all came from a woman aged 18-35 years in good health and CMV-seronegative.

The V call is TRBV9, the J call TRBJ2-7; D perhaps matches TRBD1 (5 bases). CDR3 length equals 14 residues. Deletions cut 0 bases from V and 3 bases from J, with 10 bases between. Germline V CDR1 and CDR2: SGDLS, YYNGEE. This CDR3 reads CASSVVPGLYEQYF. The CDR3 DNA follows: TGTGCCAGCAGCGTAGTCCCAGGGCTCTACGAGCAGTACTTC.

This chain connects TRBV5-8 to TRBJ1-1; D may be TRBD1 (6 bases). V was trimmed by 4 bases and J by 6 bases, leaving 19 bases between them. Per the germline V gene, CDR1 is SGHTS and CDR2 is YDEGEE. The CDR3 is 15 residues long. The CDR3 region is CASSPTETGSAEAFF. The DNA of the CDR3 is TGTGCCAGCAGCCCCACTGAGACAGGATCGGCTGAAGCTTTCTTT. Variable domain in full (rest from reference TRBV5-8 and TRBJ1-1): EAGVTQSPTHLIKTRGQQATLRCSPISGHTSVYWYQQALGLGLQFLLWYDEGEERNRGNFPPRFSGRQFPNYSSELNVNALELEDSALYLCASSPTETGSAEAFFGQGTRLTVV.

This clone was found a few times. V gene TRBV7-8 combines with J gene TRBJ1-1; 8 bases are shared with TRBD1. This CDR3 has 13 amino acids. The V and J ends lost 5 bases and 7 bases, in that order; junction bases with no gene match: 6. Germline loops: CDR1 SGHVS, CDR2 FQNEAQ. The CDR3 is CASSQYRGSEAFF. In DNA, the CDR3 is TGTGCCAGCAGCCAATACAGGGGGAGTGAAGCTTTCTTT.

This chain uses TRBV4-1 with TRBJ1-4; TRBD1 agrees at 9 bases. Germline lookup yields CDR1 MGHRA and CDR2 YSYEKL. This CDR3 contains 16 residues. V shed 4 bases and J 6 bases; nucleotides not matched to a gene: 9. CDR3 loop: CASSPLVQGADEKLFF. The CDR3 DNA is TGCGCCAGCAGCCCCTTGGTACAGGGGGCGGATGAAAAACTGTTTTTT.

The genes are TRBV27 and TRBJ2-3; D possibly corresponds to TRBD2 (5 bases). This CDR3 has 14 residues. V dropped 2 bases and J dropped 0 bases, with 6 bases sitting between them. Germline V lookup: CDR1 MNHEY, CDR2 SMNVEV (reference sequence). The CDR3 loop is CASSLEGSTDTQYF. DNA for the CDR3: TGTGCCAGCAGTTTAGAGGGCAGCACAGATACGCAGTATTTT.

V gene TRBV19 combines with J gene TRBJ2-7; the D gene is possibly TRBD1 (5 bases). Germline-derived CDR1 and CDR2 are LNHDA and SQIVND (reference sequence). The CDR3 sequence is 15 residues long. V was shortened by 6 bases and J by 2 bases, with 17 bases between the two germline ends. The CDR3 loop reads CASSGRRGHTYEQYF. The CDR3 DNA sequence: TGTGCCAGTAGCGGACGAAGGGGTCATACCTACGAGCAGTACTTC. Based on the CDR3 plus reference TRBV19 and TRBJ2-7, the full variable domain is DGGITQSPKYLFRKEGQNVTLSCEQNLNHDAMYWYRQDPGQGLRLIYYSQIVNDFQKGDIAEGYSVSREKKESFPLTVTSAQKNPTAFYLCASSGRRGHTYEQYFGPGTRLTVT.

The J gene is TRBJ1-2, the V gene TRBV6-1, with TRBD1 matching over 12 bases. The trim removed 2 bases at V and 9 bases at J, leaving 4 bases unmatched. Germline V gives CDR1 MNHNS, CDR2 SASEGT. CDR3 length: 14 residues. CDR3 residues: CASSELGQGARYTF. The DNA for the CDR3 is TGTGCCAGCAGTGAATTGGGACAGGGGGCGCGCTACACCTTC.

This clone was seen a single time. This chain joins TRBV29-1 and TRBJ2-2; TRBD2 matches 13 bases. CDR1 is SQVTM and CDR2 is ANQGSEA in the germline V gene. The V gene end was trimmed by 4 bases and the J gene end by 4 bases; junction bases not matched to a gene: 6. This CDR3 has 16 amino acids. Here the CDR3 reads CSVGTSGRVSTGELFF. DNA of the CDR3: TGCAGCGTTGGCACTAGCGGGAGGGTGAGCACCGGGGAGCTGTTTTTT.

The chain links TRBV29-1 to TRBJ1-2; D remains ambiguous. Germline V gene lookup returns CDR1 SQVTM and CDR2 ANQGSEA. CDR3 length: 13 amino acids. V lost 5 bases to trimming and J lost 1 base, with 11 bases between them. The chain's CDR3 is CSVHGEGNYGYTF. As DNA, the CDR3 is TGCAGCGTTCACGGGGAGGGTAACTATGGCTACACCTTC. Drawing the rest from reference TRBV29-1 and TRBJ1-2, the complete variable domain is SAVISQKPSRDICQRGTSLTIQCQVDSQVTMMFWYRQQPGQSLTLIATANQGSEATYESGFVIDKFPISRPNLTFSTLTVSNMSPEDSSIYLCSVHGEGNYGYTFGSGTRLTVV.

The V and J genes are TRBV25-1 and TRBJ1-1; 7 bases match TRBD1. The V gene end was trimmed by 7 bases and the J gene end by 4 bases; junction bases not matched to a gene: 12. The germline V gene encodes CDR1 MGHDK and CDR2 SYGVNS. The CDR3 extends over 15 amino acids. CDR3 bases: TGTGCCAGCACCTTTTCTGGACAGGCGGGCACTGAAGCTTTCTTT. This sequence encodes CASTFSGQAGTEAFF.

This clone was seen once. The gene calls are TRBV7-7 and TRBJ2-2; D gene unclear. Germline V gene sequence: CDR1 SSHAT, CDR2 FNYEAQ (reference sequence). Trimming shortened V by 2 bases and J by 9 bases, and 10 bases separated the two germline ends. The CDR3 length is 13 residues. CDR3 DNA sequence: TGTGCCAGCAGCTTAAGCCCCGATCGGGAGCTGTTTTTT. Its protein product is CASSLSPDRELFF.

This chain joins TRBV2 and TRBJ1-1; TRBD1 matches at 9 bases. CDR1 and CDR2 from the germline V gene are SNHLY and FYNNEI. The CDR3 loop spans 14 amino acids. Trimming took 6 bases from V and 7 from J; bases not matched to a gene: 9. The CDR3 here is CASSPDRGLDEAFF. DNA of the CDR3: TGTGCCAGCAGCCCGGACAGGGGATTGGATGAAGCTTTCTTT.

The rearrangement links TRBV6-1 to TRBJ1-5; D is unclear. V lost 0 bases to trimming and J lost 2 bases, with 11 bases between them. Germline CDR1 MNHNS, CDR2 SASEGT. The CDR3 is made up of 16 amino acids. The CDR3 nucleotides read TGTGCCAGCAGTGAAGCAGAGGGTCAGGGCAATCAGCCCCAGCATTTT. Translating it yields CASSEAEGQGNQPQHF.

The sample holds one count of this clone. Here the CDR3 reads CASDRTSGDEETQYF. As DNA, the CDR3 is TGTGCCAGTGATAGGACTAGCGGGGATGAAGAGACCCAGTACTTC. The chain employs TRBV19 and TRBJ2-5; 12 nucleotides line up with TRBD2. Germline CDR1 LNHDA, CDR2 SQIVND (reference sequence). CDR3 length equals 15 residues. J gave up 3 bases and V 8 bases, and 7 bases lay outside the gene matches.

A remark on this clone: This could be a read error, since a much larger clone is one nucleotide away. The V gene is TRBV6-6, the J gene TRBJ1-2, with a possible D match to TRBD1 (6 bases). Germline V gene data show CDR1 as MNHNY and CDR2 as SVGAGI (reference sequence). The CDR3 runs to 13 residues. V was clipped by 2 bases and J by 2 bases, with 6 bases between them. CDR3 sequence reads: CASSYQGNYGYTF. The CDR3 region has the DNA TGTGCCAGCAGTTACCAGGGGAACTATGGCTACACCTTC.